The rows below give T cell receptor beta chains drawn from one sample of a study of PD-L1 blockade in urothelial cancer. TCRdb's copy holds only in-frame clones and misses some; the assay was immunoSEQ multiplex PCR. The data contain about 35,000 clones, roughly four fifths of them singletons. The specimen was PBMCs, collected around atezolizumab (anti-PD-L1) treatment. The receptor source for this set is an older man with urothelial cancer. CDR3s leave out the opening cysteine and the closing phenylalanine or tryptophan. Fields, in order: V gene, CDR3 protein.

>TRBV7-2
ASSLGWAGVYGYT
>TRBV14
ASSQGASGENSYNEQF
>TRBV27
ASSPLRENYGYT
>TRBV5-5
ASSLVGDGGYEQY
>TRBV19
ASSIGTGENQPQH
>TRBV2
ASLRTVLNTEAF
>TRBV4-3
ASSQGGAQLF
>TRBV7-9
ATLVTDTQY
>TRBV6-1
ASSSLASATYEQY
>TRBV5-1
ASSLRDRRQETQY
>TRBV6-5
ASTQTSTVPDTQY
>TRBV19
ASSGLGETQY
>TRBV9
ASSVLATNEKLF
>TRBV5-5
ASSQMTGGSNQPQH
>TRBV11-2
ASSFDRDTEAF
>TRBV5-4
ASSLDFAGGNEKLF
>TRBV7-9
ASSLAEGNEQF
>TRBV18
ASSPNKQGSTEAF
>TRBV7-2
ASSFPGQANYGYT
>TRBV29-1
SVDTQGQGATDTQY
>TRBV6-5
ASSYSSGQGYYGYT
>TRBV28
ASSLWGLAGENEQY
>TRBV11-2
ASSLEGGGSDTQY
>TRBV4-1
ASSHGDSLNTEAF
>TRBV5-5
ASSLDDLQGTQY
>TRBV28
ASSFSLGGARGYT
>TRBV19
ASKSLKGGGSSNQPQH
>TRBV18
ASSPNRDSEQY
>TRBV2
ASRDVAASYEQY
>TRBV7-2
ASSPRTGASTDTQY
>TRBV7-2
ASSSDRGGNQPQH
>TRBV19
ASNGAGRGTDTQY
>TRBV7-6
ASSLELTRSTDTQY
>TRBV7-2
ASSLALGAGGLGNQPQH
>TRBV4-1
ASSQGRWDRGTSSGNTIY
>TRBV5-1
ASSLTGAKNTEAF
>TRBV5-4
ASSLDWASTEAF
>TRBV2
ASSENRGERNQPQH
>TRBV19
ATVEIGTANTEAF
>TRBV5-1
ASSSRDRMNTEAF
>TRBV28
ASSLTGVGEQF
>TRBV7-2
ASSSGRREQY
>TRBV6-5
ASRKRTGGERVAF
>TRBV18
ASSPDGTYEQY
>TRBV28
ASSIIRGPTGNTIY
>TRBV6-5
ASRHTTDTQY
>TRBV6-1
ATYPDSGGYT
>TRBV5-1
ASSLDTGSGDTQY
>TRBV5-4
ASSETQNTQY
>TRBV14
ASSPDPLAGNTIY
>TRBV7-9
ASSSQGQAF
>TRBV28
ASSLSGGNTEAF
>TRBV9
ASSSHRILAGGYQETQY